The clone carrying this TCR beta chain was observed at least ten times. Its antigen remains unidentified. This sample stems from a study of T cells after yellow fever vaccination. Overall study results and limits: CD4 and CD8 compartments shared a small share of clonotypes. Detected again after the booster were most primary-vaccination clones, at roughly 95% CD4 and 88% CD8. A weaker but faster secondary response was observed, peaking on day 5 versus 15.

Researchers made TCR cDNA using 5'RACE template switching, and this step added a universal primer site and UMIs. TCRdb recomputed calls from the 5' RACE reads with MiXCR, one row per CDR3 protein. The table lists around 120,000 distinct CDR3 sequences, around 7.2% of them singletons, with approximately 2.7% in the top ten. The receptor was derived from a man between 18 and 35 years old who received the YFV17D yellow fever vaccine. The sequenced sample was CD4+ T cells sorted from PBMCs, obtained around 45 days after the first yellow fever vaccination.

Written as DNA, the CDR3 is TGCAGTGCTACCCCCTGGCTAGCGGTACCCCAAGAGACCCAGTACTTC. Protein: CSATPWLAVPQETQYF. The rearrangement joins TRBV20-1 to TRBJ2-5; the match to TRBD2 covers 7 bases. This CDR3 has 16 amino acids. Germline V gene lookup returns CDR1 DFQATT and CDR2 SNEGSKA (reference sequence). The V and J ends lost 4 bases and 1 base, in that order; junction bases with no gene match: 12.